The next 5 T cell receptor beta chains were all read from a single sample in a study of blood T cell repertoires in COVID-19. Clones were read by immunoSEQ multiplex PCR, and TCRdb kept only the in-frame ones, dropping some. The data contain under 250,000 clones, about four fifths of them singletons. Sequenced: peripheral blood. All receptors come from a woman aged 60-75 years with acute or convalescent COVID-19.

CDR3 nucleotides: TGTGCCACCAGTACCTCGACAGGGATTGCCACAGATACGCAGTATTTT. Amino acid sequence: CATSTSTGIATDTQYF. The J gene is TRBJ2-3, the V gene TRBV24-1; 7 positions match TRBD1. The CDR3 totals 16 residues. Per germline, CDR1 KGHDR and CDR2 SFDVKD. The trim removed 6 bases at V and 2 bases at J, leaving 10 bases unmatched.

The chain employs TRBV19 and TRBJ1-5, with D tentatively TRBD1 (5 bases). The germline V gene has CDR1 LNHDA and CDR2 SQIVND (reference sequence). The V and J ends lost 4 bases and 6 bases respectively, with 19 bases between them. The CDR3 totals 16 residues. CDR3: CASSNRGGVSGQPQHF. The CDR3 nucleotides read TGTGCCAGTAGTAATAGGGGCGGGGTATCGGGTCAGCCCCAGCATTTT.

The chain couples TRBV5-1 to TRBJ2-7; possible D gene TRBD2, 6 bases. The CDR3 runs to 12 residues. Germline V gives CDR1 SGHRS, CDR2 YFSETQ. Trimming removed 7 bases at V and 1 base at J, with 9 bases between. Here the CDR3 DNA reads TGCGCCAGCTCGGGGGTTTCCTACGAGCAGTACTTC. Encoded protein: CASSGVSYEQYF.

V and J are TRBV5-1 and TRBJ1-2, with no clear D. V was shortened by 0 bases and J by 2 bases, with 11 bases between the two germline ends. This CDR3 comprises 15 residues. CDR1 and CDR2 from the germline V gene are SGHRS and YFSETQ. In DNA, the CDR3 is TGCGCCAGCAGCTTGGATCAGGCCCGAAACTATGGCTACACCTTC. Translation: CASSLDQARNYGYTF.

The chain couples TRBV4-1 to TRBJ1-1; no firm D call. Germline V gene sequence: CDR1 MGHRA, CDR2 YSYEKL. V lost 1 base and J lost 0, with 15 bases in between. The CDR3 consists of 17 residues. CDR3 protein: CASSQGRRGDLNTEAFF. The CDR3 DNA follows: TGCGCCAGCAGCCAAGGCCGAAGAGGAGACTTGAACACTGAAGCTTTCTTT.